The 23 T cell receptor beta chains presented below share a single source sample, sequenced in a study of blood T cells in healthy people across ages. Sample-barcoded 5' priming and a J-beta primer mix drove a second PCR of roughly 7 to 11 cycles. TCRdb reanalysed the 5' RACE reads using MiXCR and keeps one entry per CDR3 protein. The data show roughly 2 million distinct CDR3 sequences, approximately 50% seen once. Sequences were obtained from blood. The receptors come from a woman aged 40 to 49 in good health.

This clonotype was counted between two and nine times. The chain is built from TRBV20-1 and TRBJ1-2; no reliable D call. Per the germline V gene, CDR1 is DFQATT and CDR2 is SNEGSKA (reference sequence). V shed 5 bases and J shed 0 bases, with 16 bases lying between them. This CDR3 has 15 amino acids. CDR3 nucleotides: TGCAGTGCTGCCCCTAATAAAGGGCCTAACTATGGCTACACCTTC. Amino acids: CSAAPNKGPNYGYTF.

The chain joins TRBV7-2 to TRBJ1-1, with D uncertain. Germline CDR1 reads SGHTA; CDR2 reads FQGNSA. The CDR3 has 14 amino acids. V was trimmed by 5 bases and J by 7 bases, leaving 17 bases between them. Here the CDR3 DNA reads TGTGCCAGCAGCCCCCGGGGAGGGCGAGGTGAAGCTTTCTTT. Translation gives CASSPRGGRGEAFF. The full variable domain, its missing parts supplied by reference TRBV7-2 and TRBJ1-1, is GAGVSQSPSNKVTEKGKDVELRCDPISGHTALYWYRQSLGQGLEFLIYFQGNSAPDKSGLPSDRFSAERTGGSVSTLTIQRTQQEDSAVYLCASSPRGGRGEAFFGQGTRLTVV.

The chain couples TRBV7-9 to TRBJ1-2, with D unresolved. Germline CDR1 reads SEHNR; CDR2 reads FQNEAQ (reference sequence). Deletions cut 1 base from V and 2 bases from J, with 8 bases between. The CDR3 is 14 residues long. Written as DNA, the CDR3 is TGTGCCAGCAGCTTAGGCCAATACAACTATGGCTACACCTTC. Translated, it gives CASSLGQYNYGYTF.

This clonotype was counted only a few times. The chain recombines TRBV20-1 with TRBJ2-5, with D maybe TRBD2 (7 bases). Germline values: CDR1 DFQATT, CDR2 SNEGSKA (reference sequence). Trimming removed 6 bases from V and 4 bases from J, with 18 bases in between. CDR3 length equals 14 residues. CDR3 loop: CSAPRGGASETQYF. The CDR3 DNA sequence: TGCAGTGCCCCAAGGGGGGGCGCATCAGAGACCCAGTACTTC.

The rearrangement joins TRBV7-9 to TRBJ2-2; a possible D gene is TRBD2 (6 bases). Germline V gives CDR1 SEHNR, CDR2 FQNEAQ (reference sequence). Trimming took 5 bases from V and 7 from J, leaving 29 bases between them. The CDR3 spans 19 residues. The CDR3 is CASSPSGRRGPRKDGELFF. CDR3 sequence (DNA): TGTGCCAGCAGCCCCTCAGGGAGGAGGGGCCCGAGAAAGGACGGGGAGCTGTTTTTT. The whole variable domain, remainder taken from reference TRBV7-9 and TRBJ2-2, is DTGVSQNPRHKITKRGQNVTFRCDPISEHNRLYWYRQTLGQGPEFLTYFQNEAQLEKSRLLSDRFSAERPKGSFSTLEIQRTEQGDSAMYLCASSPSGRRGPRKDGELFFGEGSRLTVL.

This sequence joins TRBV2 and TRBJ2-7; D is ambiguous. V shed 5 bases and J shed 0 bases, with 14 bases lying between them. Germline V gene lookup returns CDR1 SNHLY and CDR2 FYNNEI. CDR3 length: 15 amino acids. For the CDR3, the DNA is TGTGCCAGCAGTCCCGACCGACAAGTCTCCTACGAGCAGTACTTC. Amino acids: CASSPDRQVSYEQYF. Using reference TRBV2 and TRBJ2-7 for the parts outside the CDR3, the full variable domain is EPEVTQTPSHQVTQMGQEVILRCVPISNHLYFYWYRQILGQKVEFLVSFYNNEISEKSEIFDDQFSVERPDGSNFTLKIRSTKLEDSAMYFCASSPDRQVSYEQYFGPGTRLTVT.

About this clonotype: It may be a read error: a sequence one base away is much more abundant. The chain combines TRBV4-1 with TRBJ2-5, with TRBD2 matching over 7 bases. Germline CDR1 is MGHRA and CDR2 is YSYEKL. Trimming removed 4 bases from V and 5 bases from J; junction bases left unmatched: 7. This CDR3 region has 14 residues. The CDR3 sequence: CASSRGLVSETQYF. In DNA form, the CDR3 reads TGCGCCAGCAGCCGAGGACTAGTTTCTGAGACCCAGTACTTC.

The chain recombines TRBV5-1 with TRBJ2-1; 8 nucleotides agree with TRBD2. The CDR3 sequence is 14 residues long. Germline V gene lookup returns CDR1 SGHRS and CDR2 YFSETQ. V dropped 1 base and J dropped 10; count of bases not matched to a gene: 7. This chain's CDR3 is CASSLYGGAWEQFF. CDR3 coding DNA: TGCGCCAGCAGCTTGTACGGGGGGGCCTGGGAGCAGTTCTTC. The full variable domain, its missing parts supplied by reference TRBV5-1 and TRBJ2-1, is KAGVTQTPRYLIKTRGQQVTLSCSPISGHRSVSWYQQTPGQGLQFLFEYFSETQRNKGNFPGRFSGRQFSNSRSEMNVSTLELGDSALYLCASSLYGGAWEQFFGPGTRLTVL.

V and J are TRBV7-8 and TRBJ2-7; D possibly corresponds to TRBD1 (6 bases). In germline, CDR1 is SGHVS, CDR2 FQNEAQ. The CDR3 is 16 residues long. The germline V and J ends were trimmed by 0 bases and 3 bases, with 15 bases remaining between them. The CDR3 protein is CASSLAIRAGDYEQYF. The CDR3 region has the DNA TGTGCCAGCAGCTTAGCAATTCGGGCAGGGGACTACGAGCAGTACTTC.

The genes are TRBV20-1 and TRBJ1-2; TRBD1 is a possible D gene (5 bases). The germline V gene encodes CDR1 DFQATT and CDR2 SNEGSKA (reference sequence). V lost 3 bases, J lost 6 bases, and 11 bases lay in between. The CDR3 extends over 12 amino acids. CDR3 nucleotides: TGCAGTGCTAGGGAACTCAGGGATGGCTACACCTTC. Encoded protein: CSARELRDGYTF.

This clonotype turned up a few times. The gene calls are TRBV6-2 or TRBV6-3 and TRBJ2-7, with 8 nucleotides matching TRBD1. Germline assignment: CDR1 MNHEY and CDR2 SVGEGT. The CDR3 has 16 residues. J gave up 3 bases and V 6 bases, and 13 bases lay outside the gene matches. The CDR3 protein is CASSTVIPGTGYEQYF. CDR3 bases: TGTGCCAGCAGCACTGTAATTCCCGGGACAGGCTACGAGCAGTACTTC.

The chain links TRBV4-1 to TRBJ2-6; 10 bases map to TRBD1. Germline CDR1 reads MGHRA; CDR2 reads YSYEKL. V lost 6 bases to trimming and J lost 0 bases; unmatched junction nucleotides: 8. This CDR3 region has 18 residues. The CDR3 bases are TGCGCCAGCAGGGGACAGGGGCCACATAGCTCTGGGGCCAACGTCCTGACTTTC. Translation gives CASRGQGPHSSGANVLTF.

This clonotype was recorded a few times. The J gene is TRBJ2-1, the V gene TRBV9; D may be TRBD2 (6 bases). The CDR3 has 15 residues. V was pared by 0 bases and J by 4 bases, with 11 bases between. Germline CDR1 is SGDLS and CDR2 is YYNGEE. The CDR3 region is CASSVVAGRYNEQFF. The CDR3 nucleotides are TGTGCCAGCAGCGTAGTGGCGGGGAGATACAATGAGCAGTTCTTC.

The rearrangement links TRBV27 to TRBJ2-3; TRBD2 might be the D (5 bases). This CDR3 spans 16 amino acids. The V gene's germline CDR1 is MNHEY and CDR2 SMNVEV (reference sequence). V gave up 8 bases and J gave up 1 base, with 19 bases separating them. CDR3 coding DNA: TGTGCCAGCCACCGGGATAAAGCCAGGCGCACAGATACGCAGTATTTT. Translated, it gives CASHRDKARRTDTQYF.

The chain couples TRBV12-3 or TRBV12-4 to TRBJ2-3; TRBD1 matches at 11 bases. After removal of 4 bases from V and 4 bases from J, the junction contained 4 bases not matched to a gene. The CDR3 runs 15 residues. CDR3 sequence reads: CASSWTGGAPDTQYF. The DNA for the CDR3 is TGTGCCAGCAGTTGGACAGGGGGCGCGCCAGATACGCAGTATTTT.

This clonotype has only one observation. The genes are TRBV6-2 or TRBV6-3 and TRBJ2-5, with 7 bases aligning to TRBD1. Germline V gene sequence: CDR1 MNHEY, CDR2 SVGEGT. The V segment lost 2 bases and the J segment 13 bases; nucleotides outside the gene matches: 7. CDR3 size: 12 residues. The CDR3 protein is CASSYPDREWYF. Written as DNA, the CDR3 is TGTGCCAGCAGTTACCCAGACAGGGAATGGTACTTC.

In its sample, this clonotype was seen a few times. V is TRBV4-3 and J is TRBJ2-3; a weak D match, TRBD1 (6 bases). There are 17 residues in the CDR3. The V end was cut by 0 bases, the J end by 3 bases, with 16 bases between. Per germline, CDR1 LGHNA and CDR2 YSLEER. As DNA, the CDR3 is TGCGCCAGCAGCCAAGATCTGCCAGGGGTTGAAACAGATACGCAGTATTTT. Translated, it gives CASSQDLPGVETDTQYF.

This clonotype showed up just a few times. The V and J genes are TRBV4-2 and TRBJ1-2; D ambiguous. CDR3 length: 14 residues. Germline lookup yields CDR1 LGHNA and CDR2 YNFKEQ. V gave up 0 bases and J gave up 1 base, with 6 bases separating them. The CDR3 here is CASSQEQLNYGYTF. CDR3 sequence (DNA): TGTGCCAGCAGCCAAGAACAGCTTAACTATGGCTACACCTTC.

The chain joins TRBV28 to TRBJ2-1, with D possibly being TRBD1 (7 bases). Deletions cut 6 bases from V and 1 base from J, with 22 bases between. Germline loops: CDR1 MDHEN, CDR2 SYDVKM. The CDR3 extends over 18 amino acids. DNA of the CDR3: TGTGCCAGCAGGACCAGGGGGGCGGTGGAGTGGTCCTACAATGAGCAGTTCTTC. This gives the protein CASRTRGAVEWSYNEQFF.

The CDR3 DNA is TGTGCCAGCGGGGCCCGGGGAAAGTATGGCTACACCTTC. It is translated as CASGARGKYGYTF. The chain links TRBV6-5 to TRBJ1-2, with D maybe TRBD1 (5 bases). Per germline, CDR1 MNHEY and CDR2 SVGAGI. Trimming cost V 8 bases and J 5 bases, with 15 bases left between them. CDR3 length equals 13 residues.

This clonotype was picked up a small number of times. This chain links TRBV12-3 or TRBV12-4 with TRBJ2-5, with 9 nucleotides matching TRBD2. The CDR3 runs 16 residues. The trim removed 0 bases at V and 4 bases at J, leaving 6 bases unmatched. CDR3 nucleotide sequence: TGTGCCAGCAGTTTAGCCCTCCTAGCGGGGCGAGAGACCCAGTACTTC. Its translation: CASSLALLAGRETQYF.

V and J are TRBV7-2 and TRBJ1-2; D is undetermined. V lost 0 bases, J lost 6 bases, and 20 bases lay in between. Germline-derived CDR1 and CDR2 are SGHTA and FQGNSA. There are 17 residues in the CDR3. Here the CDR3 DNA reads TGTGCCAGCAGCTTAGCCACAGCATGGGTTTCGGGAGATGGCTACACCTTC. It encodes CASSLATAWVSGDGYTF.

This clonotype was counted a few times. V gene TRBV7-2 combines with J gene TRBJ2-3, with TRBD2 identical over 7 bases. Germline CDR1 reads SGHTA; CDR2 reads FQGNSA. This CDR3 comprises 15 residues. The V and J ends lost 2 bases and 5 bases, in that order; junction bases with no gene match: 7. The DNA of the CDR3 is TGTGCCAGCAGCTTACTGGCTAGCGGTATAGATACGCAGTATTTT. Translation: CASSLLASGIDTQYF.